The 15 T cell receptor beta chains below all came from one sample that was sequenced in a study of T cell repertoires in cytomegalovirus infection. TCRdb re-derived calls from the reads in MiXCR, one entry per CDR3 protein. Of about 130,000 distinct CDR3 sequences in the sample, more than 7% are singletons; the top ten hold over 9.5%. The sample comprised PBMCs. These receptors were obtained from a human donor in good health (CMV status not recorded). Some clones in this sample may be carry-over from other donors' samples.

Many counts were recorded for this clonotype. This chain links TRBV6-1 with TRBJ1-2; D call uncertain. V gave up 5 bases and J gave up 1 base, with 8 bases separating them. This CDR3 spans 13 amino acids. The germline V gene encodes CDR1 MNHNS and CDR2 SASEGT. CDR3 sequence (DNA): TGTGCCAGCAGTTTCGACCTTAACTATGGCTACACCTTC. This gives the protein CASSFDLNYGYTF.

This clonotype came up a few times. This chain connects TRBV2 to TRBJ2-1; D is ambiguous. This CDR3 is built from 13 residues. Trimming stripped 6 bases from V and 1 base from J, with 7 bases between. CDR1 is SNHLY, CDR2 FYNNEI, per germline. The CDR3, as DNA: TGTGCCAGCAGGCCAAGTTCCTACAATGAGCAGTTCTTC. The encoded protein is CASRPSSYNEQFF.

This clonotype was seen many times. The gene calls are TRBV7-9 and TRBJ1-5, with 10 nucleotides matching TRBD1. The CDR3 is 16 residues long. CDR1 SEHNR and CDR2 FQNEAQ come from the germline V gene (reference sequence). V trimming: 5 bases; J trimming: 6 bases; junction bases outside the gene matches: 10. CDR3 in amino acids: CASSPLLGQGFQPQHF. DNA for the CDR3: TGTGCCAGCAGCCCACTACTGGGACAGGGGTTTCAGCCCCAGCATTTT.

This clonotype was recorded at least ten times. The chain employs TRBV6-2 or TRBV6-3 and TRBJ1-1; no reliable D call. The germline V gene has CDR1 MNHEY and CDR2 SVGEGT. V dropped 6 bases and J dropped 10 bases, with 12 bases sitting between them. This CDR3 is built from 11 residues. This CDR3 reads CASRDLVAAFF. The DNA for the CDR3 is TGTGCCAGCAGGGATCTGGTAGCAGCTTTCTTT.

This clonotype was observed at least ten times. The J gene is TRBJ1-2, the V gene TRBV7-2, with 8 positions matching TRBD1. After removal of 2 bases from V and 7 bases from J, the junction contained 3 bases not matched to a gene. CDR1 and CDR2 (germline): SGHTA, FQGNSA. This CDR3 has 13 residues. Here the CDR3 reads CASSLLDRAGYTF. CDR3 DNA sequence: TGTGCCAGCAGCTTATTGGACAGGGCTGGCTACACCTTC. Combining the CDR3 with reference TRBV7-2 and TRBJ1-2 gives the whole variable domain GAGVSQSPSNKVTEKGKDVELRCDPISGHTALYWYRQSLGQGLEFLIYFQGNSAPDKSGLPSDRFSAERTGGSVSTLTIQRTQQEDSAVYLCASSLLDRAGYTFGSGTRLTVV.

The J gene is TRBJ2-7, the V gene TRBV5-1; 10 bases map to TRBD1. Germline V lookup: CDR1 SGHRS, CDR2 YFSETQ. The CDR3 totals 14 residues. V was pared by 6 bases and J by 5 bases, with 8 bases of the junction left unmatched. For the CDR3, the DNA is TGCGCCAGCATTCCCGGGACAGGGGTCCACGAGCAGTACTTC. This translates into CASIPGTGVHEQYF.

This clonotype was observed many times. The genes are TRBV7-8 and TRBJ2-3; the match to TRBD2 covers 10 bases. CDR3 length: 15 residues. J was trimmed by 2 bases and V by 6 bases; bases with no gene match: 5. Per germline, CDR1 SGHVS and CDR2 FQNEAQ. CDR3 sequence: CASRKLAGHTDTQYF. Here the CDR3 DNA reads TGTGCCAGCAGGAAACTAGCGGGGCACACAGATACGCAGTATTTT.

This clonotype was seen more than once but under ten times. This chain uses TRBV29-1 with TRBJ2-1, with 8 bases aligning to TRBD2. CDR1 SQVTM and CDR2 ANQGSEA come from the germline V gene. V was pared by 2 bases and J by 2 bases, with 5 bases of the junction left unmatched. This CDR3 contains 15 residues. The chain's CDR3 is CSVEKGRGAYNEQFF. The DNA of the CDR3 is TGCAGCGTTGAAAAAGGGCGGGGGGCCTACAATGAGCAGTTCTTC.

J is TRBJ2-7 and V is TRBV20-1, with 7 bases identical to TRBD2. The CDR3 is 13 amino acids. V lost 2 bases and J lost 6; bases outside the gene matches: 7. Germline CDR1 reads DFQATT; CDR2 reads SNEGSKA (reference sequence). CDR3 sequence: CSARREGTGEQYF. CDR3 sequence (DNA): TGCAGTGCTAGAAGGGAGGGAACGGGCGAGCAGTACTTC.

This clonotype was observed at least ten times. The chain uses TRBV7-2 and TRBJ1-5; D remains ambiguous. V lost 1 base, J lost 3 bases, and 10 bases lay in between. The CDR3 extends over 15 amino acids. CDR1 is SGHTA, CDR2 FQGNSA, per germline. The CDR3 nucleotides are TGTGCCAGCAGCTTAGTTAGCGGGTCCAATCAGCCCCAGCATTTT. This gives the protein CASSLVSGSNQPQHF.

The genes are TRBV20-1 and TRBJ2-5; D may match TRBD1 or TRBD2 (5 bases each). V was cut by 6 bases and J by 6 bases, with 20 bases left in between. This CDR3 is 14 amino acids long. Germline V gene lookup returns CDR1 DFQATT and CDR2 SNEGSKA (reference sequence). Here the CDR3 DNA reads TGCAGTGCCCCCCCCCCCGGGGCCGCCCAGACCCAGTACTTC. This encodes CSAPPPGAAQTQYF.

This rearrangement joins TRBV28 to TRBJ2-2; D is uncertain. The CDR3 is made up of 15 amino acids. Trimming stripped 4 bases from V and 6 bases from J, with 15 bases between. CDR1 and CDR2 from the germline V gene are MDHEN and SYDVKM. The CDR3, as DNA: TGTGCCAGCAGTTCCCTCTATGATTCCGCCGGGGAGCTGTTTTTT. Translated: CASSSLYDSAGELFF.

This clonotype showed up many times. This chain uses TRBV11-2 with TRBJ2-5; TRBD1 is a possible D gene (6 bases). CDR3 length equals 17 residues. CDR1 and CDR2 (germline): SGHAT, FQNNGV. Trimming removed 5 bases from V and 5 bases from J, with 24 bases in between. The CDR3 bases are TGTGCCAGCAGCCTCTCCGGAGGACAGCGAGGTGGCGAGACCCAGTACTTC. It encodes CASSLSGGQRGGETQYF.

This clonotype was seen ten or more times. J is TRBJ2-5 and V is TRBV5-1; TRBD2 is a possible D gene (6 bases). V dropped 4 bases and J dropped 1 base, with 14 bases sitting between them. The germline V gene has CDR1 SGHRS and CDR2 YFSETQ. The CDR3 covers 15 residues. The DNA of the CDR3 is TGCGCCAGCAGCACCGGGACTGCCGTCCAAGAGACCCAGTACTTC. Protein product: CASSTGTAVQETQYF.

The V call is TRBV20-1, the J call TRBJ1-5; the match to TRBD1 covers 11 bases. Trimming at V came to 6 bases and at J to 3 bases, leaving 4 bases not matched to a gene. Germline CDR1 DFQATT, CDR2 SNEGSKA (reference sequence). CDR3 length equals 14 residues. The CDR3 DNA sequence: TGCAGTGCCAGGACAGGGGGCAACAATCAGCCCCAGCATTTT. Amino acid sequence: CSARTGGNNQPQHF.